The 14 T cell receptor beta chains below were found in one sample sequenced in a study of CD8+ T cells in alopecia areata. RNA extraction and reverse transcription yielded cDNA as sequencing template. Generated by immunoSEQ multiplex PCR, the TCRdb table keeps only in-frame clones and is missing some. Here the sample spans under 250,000 clones, about 61% being singletons. The specimen was CD8+ T cells sorted from blood. The receptors come from a human donor in good health.

This chain connects TRBV27 to TRBJ1-4, with D unresolved. This CDR3 has 14 amino acids. Germline CDR1 reads MNHEY; CDR2 reads SMNVEV (reference sequence). The V end was cut by 7 bases, the J end by 8 bases, with 17 bases between. CDR3 loop: CASTTKGPGEKLFF. In nucleotides, the CDR3 is TGTGCCAGCACCACAAAAGGCCCGGGGGAAAAACTGTTTTTT. The full variable domain, completed using reference TRBV27 and TRBJ1-4, is EAQVTQNPRYLITVTGKKLTVTCSQNMNHEYMSWYRQDPGLGLRQIYYSMNVEVTDKGDVPEGYKVSRKEKRNFPLILESPSPNQTSLYFCASTTKGPGEKLFFGSGTQLSVL.

The sample holds one count of this clone. This chain connects TRBV27 to TRBJ1-6; possible D gene TRBD1, 6 bases. Germline CDR1 is MNHEY and CDR2 is SMNVEV (reference sequence). The CDR3 is made up of 14 amino acids. Deletions cut 6 bases from V and 9 bases from J, with 15 bases between. The CDR3 spells CASRLGQLSSPLHF. The CDR3 DNA is TGTGCCAGCAGACTAGGACAGTTGAGTTCACCCCTCCACTTT.

V gene TRBV7-6 combines with J gene TRBJ2-5; 8 positions agree with TRBD1. V gave up 5 bases and J gave up 4 bases; unmatched junction bases: 9. Germline CDR1 reads SGHVS; CDR2 reads FNYEAQ. The CDR3 is 15 residues long. The CDR3 region has the DNA TGTGCCAGCAGCGACTGGACAGGGAGAGGAGAGACCCAGTACTTC. Translating it yields CASSDWTGRGETQYF.

This chain's CDR3 is CASSSPPGPKRYEQYF. In DNA form, the CDR3 reads TGTGCCAGCAGCTCGCCTCCGGGACCGAAGCGCTACGAGCAGTACTTC. The chain employs TRBV5-4 and TRBJ2-7, with D perhaps TRBD1 or TRBD2 (5 bases each). V was shortened by 3 bases and J by 3 bases, with 19 bases between the two germline ends. The length of the CDR3 is 16 residues. Germline V gives CDR1 SGHNT, CDR2 YYREEE (reference sequence).

This chain uses TRBV9 with TRBJ1-5; perhaps TRBD1 as D (5 bases). Trimming cost V 4 bases and J 6 bases, with 14 bases left between them. The CDR3 has 14 residues. Germline assignment: CDR1 SGDLS and CDR2 YYNGEE. CDR3 nucleotides: TGTGCCAGCAGCTCGACAGTGAGGGGTCAGCCCCAGCATTTT. This gives the protein CASSSTVRGQPQHF.

The rearrangement links TRBV25-1 to TRBJ2-1, with D maybe TRBD2 (6 bases). Germline CDR1 reads MGHDK; CDR2 reads SYGVNS. The CDR3 consists of 15 residues. Trimming stripped 4 bases from V and 2 bases from J, with 12 bases between. CDR3 loop: CASSGPGVPYNEQFF. The DNA of the CDR3 is TGTGCCAGCAGTGGCCCGGGGGTCCCCTACAATGAGCAGTTCTTC.

Concerning this clone itself: The CDR3 end shows no conserved phenylalanine or tryptophan, and so a read error is likely. V gene TRBV6-6 combines with J gene TRBJ2-7, with no clear D. V lost 8 bases, J lost 3 bases, and 14 bases lay in between. The germline V gene has CDR1 MNHNY and CDR2 SVGAGI (reference sequence). The CDR3 extends over 13 amino acids. CDR3 bases: TGTGCCAGCGCCCTAAAGGAAAACTACGAGCAGTACTCC. Its translation: CASALKENYEQYS.

This clone occurred a few times. This chain links TRBV13 with TRBJ1-2; TRBD1 matches 9 bases. This CDR3 has 14 amino acids. The ends lost 4 bases at V and 2 bases at J; junction bases unmatched: 2. Germline CDR1 reads PRHDT; CDR2 reads FYEKMQ (reference sequence). CDR3 region: CASSSGTGNYGYTF. CDR3 DNA sequence: TGTGCCAGCAGCTCGGGGACAGGGAACTATGGCTACACCTTC.

The CDR3 region is CASSFRQGVYNEQFF. In DNA, the CDR3 is TGTGCCAGCAGTTTTCGACAGGGGGTTTACAATGAGCAGTTCTTC. The chain is built from TRBV6-1 and TRBJ2-1, with 9 bases aligning to TRBD1. The CDR3 contains 15 residues. The germline gives CDR1 MNHNS, CDR2 SASEGT. V dropped 5 bases and J dropped 4; count of bases not matched to a gene: 6.

The V and J genes are TRBV27 and TRBJ2-1; no firm D call. The CDR3 runs 14 residues. The ends were cut back, 3 bases at V and 8 bases at J, with 14 bases in the middle. CDR1 and CDR2 (germline): MNHEY, SMNVEV (reference sequence). CDR3 residues: CASSLALDGYEQFF. The CDR3 region has the DNA TGTGCCAGCAGTTTGGCCCTGGACGGTTATGAGCAGTTCTTC.

In its sample, this clone is medium-sized. The rearrangement joins TRBV9 to TRBJ2-5, with 8 bases matching TRBD2. Unmatched junction bases numbered 2, after V lost 2 bases and J lost 2 bases. Germline V lookup: CDR1 SGDLS, CDR2 YYNGEE. This CDR3 has 14 residues. The CDR3 nucleotides are TGTGCCAGCAGCGTTACTAGCGGTCAAGAGACCCAGTACTTC. Translated: CASSVTSGQETQYF. Full variable domain (missing parts from reference TRBV9 and TRBJ2-5): DSGVTQTPKHLITATGQRVTLRCSPRSGDLSVYWYQQSLDQGLQFLIQYYNGEERAKGNILERFSAQQFPDLHSELNLSSLELGDSALYFCASSVTSGQETQYFGPGTRLLVL.

The V call is TRBV9, the J call TRBJ2-7; 9 bases map to TRBD1. Germline V gene lookup returns CDR1 SGDLS and CDR2 YYNGEE. CDR3 size: 15 residues. J was trimmed by 5 bases and V by 4 bases; bases with no gene match: 10. CDR3: CASSFRDREVDEQYF. Written as DNA, the CDR3 is TGTGCCAGCAGCTTCCGGGACAGGGAGGTGGACGAGCAGTACTTC.

This chain uses TRBV23-1 with TRBJ1-2, with D unclear. TRBV23-1 counts as an open reading frame of uncertain function. V lost 2 bases to trimming and J lost 3 bases, with 25 bases between them. CDR3 length: 19 amino acids. The CDR3 loop is CASSQSSQLTTVLHYGYTF. As DNA, the CDR3 is TGCGCCAGCAGTCAAAGTAGCCAGCTAACTACCGTACTACACTATGGCTACACCTTC.

The genes are TRBV11-2 and TRBJ2-7; D possibly corresponds to TRBD2 (6 bases). Trimming pared 1 base from V and 7 bases from J, leaving 17 bases between. The CDR3 extends over 15 amino acids. Per germline, CDR1 SGHAT and CDR2 FQNNGV. CDR3 bases: TGTGCCAGCAGCTTAGGGGGAGGCTTCTCCTTGGAGCAGTACTTC. This gives the protein CASSLGGGFSLEQYF.